The subject of this entry is one TCR beta chain. Its antigen remains unidentified. Base qualities are not provided; no much larger clone lies one nucleotide away. Genomic DNA was isolated from the sorted cells so that the TCRbeta CDR3 region could be sequenced. The immunoSEQ Assay was used for sequencing of TCRbeta CDR3 regions. Here the immuneACCESS table is served through TCRdb, limited to in-frame sequences with V and J called. Missing clones are a known gap in these copies; in checked studies unresolved V genes cover under half, and the rest lacks a known reason. Recorded for this sample are about 55,000 clones; 70% to 90% of them occurred a single time. Together, the top ten hold approximately 14% of the sample. This specimen belongs to a study of OX40 agonist ivuxolimab in advanced cancers. About the full investigation: Ivuxolimab, which targeted the costimulatory receptor OX40 (CD134), was an agonistic, fully human IgG2 monoclonal antibody. Intravenous ivuxolimab was administered to patients every 2 weeks at six dose levels: 0.01, 0.1, 0.3, 1.5, 3 and 10 mg/kg. Of the approximately 54 patients in dose escalation, around 19 had hepatocellular carcinoma, some 15 had melanoma, 9 had renal cell carcinoma and 9 had head and neck cancer. In the dose-escalation cohort, roughly 80% of patients were male, and the mean age was approximately 60 years, with a range of roughly 20 to 85. Prior anti-PD-1, anti-PD-L1 or anti-CTLA-4 therapy was permitted, and about two fifths of dose-escalation patients had received checkpoint inhibitors. Partial responses were achieved by three dose-escalation patients, of whom one had hepatocellular carcinoma and two had cutaneous melanoma. The purpose of peripheral TCRbeta sequencing was to test whether ivuxolimab changed TCR sequence diversity and led to clonal T-cell expansion. The paper reports the monotherapy dose-escalation portion (N of about 47 patients) of the phase I ivuxolimab trial. What the work shows at the level of the full study, not this receptor alone: The antigen specificity of the peripheral T cells that underwent clonal expansion was not determined. After ivuxolimab, more expanded clones were found on average in CD8+ T cells than in CD4+ T cells. In the 0.1-3.0 mg/kg groups, partial responders were among the patients with the lowest normalized peripheral clonal expansion, particularly in CD8+ T cells. Low levels of normalized T-cell clonal expansion were also seen in some nonresponding patients. At doses of 0.1 to 3.0 mg/kg, clonal expansion of both CD4+ and CD8+ blood T cells was observed from baseline to week 6.

Patients with a history of autoimmune disease or receiving systemic immunosuppression were excluded from the trial. Peripheral blood for TCR sequencing was collected from all dose cohorts at baseline, on cycle 4 day 1, and on cycle 7 day 1. The samples were drawn from a first-in-human, open-label, multicenter phase I dose-escalation trial of ivuxolimab. Adults with locally advanced or metastatic melanoma, renal cell carcinoma, hepatocellular carcinoma or head and neck squamous cell carcinoma were enrolled in the trial. Before TCR sequencing, CD4+ T cells and CD8+ T cells from peripheral blood were sorted into separate populations. Cut back by 5 bases and 0 bases, the V and J ends lie 12 bases apart. The germline V gene gives CDR1 as SGHTA and CDR2 as FQGTGA. Including cysteine and phenylalanine, the CDR3 has 15 amino acids. The entry retains the CDR3 DNA only, 45 bases that are in frame from base 1.

This specimen consisted of CD4+ or CD8+ T cells sorted from blood, obtained in a trial of the OX40 agonist ivuxolimab. The TCR sequence derives from an adult with an advanced solid tumor such as melanoma, head and neck, liver or kidney cancer. The sequence joins TRBV7-3 to TRBJ2-3, with TRBD2 perhaps the D gene, on 6 matching bases. The sequence in DNA is TGTGCCAGCAGCCCTAGGAGGGGCAGCACAGATACGCAGTATTTT. Translated, it reads CASSPRRGSTDTQYF.